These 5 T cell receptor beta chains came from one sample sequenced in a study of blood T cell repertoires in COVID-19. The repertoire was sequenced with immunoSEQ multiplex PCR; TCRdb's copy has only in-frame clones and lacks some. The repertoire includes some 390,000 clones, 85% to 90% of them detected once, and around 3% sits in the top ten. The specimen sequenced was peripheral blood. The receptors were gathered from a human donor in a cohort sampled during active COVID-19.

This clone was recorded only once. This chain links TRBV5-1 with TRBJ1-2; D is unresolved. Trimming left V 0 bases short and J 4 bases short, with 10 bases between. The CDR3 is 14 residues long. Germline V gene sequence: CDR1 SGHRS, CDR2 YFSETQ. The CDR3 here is CASSLDAAAYGYTF. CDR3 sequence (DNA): TGCGCCAGCAGCTTGGACGCGGCAGCCTATGGCTACACCTTC.

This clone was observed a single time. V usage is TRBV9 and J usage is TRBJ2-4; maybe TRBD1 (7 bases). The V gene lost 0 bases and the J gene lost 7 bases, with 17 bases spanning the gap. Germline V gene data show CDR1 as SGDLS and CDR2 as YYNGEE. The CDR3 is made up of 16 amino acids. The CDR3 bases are TGTGCCAGCAGCGTAGGAGGAGGGACAGCCTCGAACATTCAGTACTTC. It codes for CASSVGGGTASNIQYF.

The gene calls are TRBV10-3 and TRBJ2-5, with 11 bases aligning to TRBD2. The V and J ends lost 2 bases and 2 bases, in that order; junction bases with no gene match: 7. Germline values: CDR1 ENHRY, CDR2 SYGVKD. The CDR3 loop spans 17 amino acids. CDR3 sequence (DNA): TGTGCCATCAGTGAGCTTACTAGCGGGAGCCCTCAAGAGACCCAGTACTTC. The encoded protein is CAISELTSGSPQETQYF.

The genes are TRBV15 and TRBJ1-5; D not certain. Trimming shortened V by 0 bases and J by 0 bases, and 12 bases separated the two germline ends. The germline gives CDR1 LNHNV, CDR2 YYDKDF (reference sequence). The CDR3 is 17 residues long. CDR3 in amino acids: CATSREGGSNSNQPQHF. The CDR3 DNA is TGTGCCACCAGCAGAGAGGGAGGGAGTAATAGCAATCAGCCCCAGCATTTT.

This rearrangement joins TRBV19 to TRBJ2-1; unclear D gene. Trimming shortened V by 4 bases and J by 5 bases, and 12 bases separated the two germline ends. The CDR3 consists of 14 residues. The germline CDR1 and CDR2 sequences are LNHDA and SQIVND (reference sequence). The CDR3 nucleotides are TGTGCCAGTAGTACAAGTAGAGAGCACAATGAGCAGTTCTTC. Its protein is CASSTSREHNEQFF.